This T cell receptor beta chain was identified in a study of blood T cells in healthy people across ages. Total RNA extracted from each sample amounted to at least 5.5 micrograms. A word on this clonotype: Its antigen remains unidentified.

Whole-study results and caveats: Diversity was higher, and naive CD4+ cells more numerous, in long-lived donors than in aged donors.

Together with a sample-barcoded 5' primer, a J-beta primer mix was included in a second PCR lasting roughly 6 to 12 cycles. Each cDNA molecule carried a tag from a template-switch adaptor that contained 12 random nucleotides. TCRdb processed the 5' RACE reads anew with MiXCR; each CDR3 protein has one entry. The sample has 760,000 or so distinct CDR3 sequences, approximately 25% seen once. The CDR3 extends over 12 amino acids. Per germline, CDR1 SGHRS and CDR2 YFSETQ. These data also formed part of another study, on T cells of mothers and their children.

The origin of this receptor is a boy aged 10-17 years in good health. The chain uses TRBV5-1 and TRBJ2-5; D uncertain. The J call is uncertain, as TRBJ2-1 better fits the DNA end. The specimen was blood. CDR3 in DNA: TGCGCCAGCCGACCGGCTGACAATGAGCAGTTCTTC. Translating gives CASRPADNEQFF.